This TCR beta chain was recorded in a study of blood T cells in healthy people across ages. Turning to the study itself: About one barcoded TCR beta cDNA was captured per two T cells.

Using a J-beta primer mix together with a sample-barcoded 5' primer, a second PCR was run for roughly 6 to 12 cycles. TCRdb reprocessed the 5' RACE reads via MiXCR and lists one record per CDR3 protein. In the table there are more than 800,000 distinct CDR3 sequences, over 35% of which are singletons. In terms of origin and age, donors were healthy Caucasian individuals from Russia aged roughly 6 to 95. Ten milliliters was the volume of peripheral blood drawn from each donor. At least 5.5 micrograms of total RNA were extracted per sample. In germline, CDR1 is SGHRS, CDR2 YFSETQ. The CDR3 is 15 amino acids. V lost 2 bases and J lost 2, with 11 bases in between.

Sequenced: blood. The chain carries TRBV5-1 and TRBJ2-1; TRBD1 might be the D (6 bases). The origin of this receptor is a woman in her sixties in good health. This CDR3 reads CASSLKRDTYNEQFF. CDR3 nucleotide sequence: TGCGCCAGCAGCTTAAAACGGGACACCTACAATGAGCAGTTCTTC.